This TCR beta chain derives from a study of cytomegalovirus exposure and HLA in healthy donors. It was with 60 Vbeta and 13 Jbeta primers that the PCR ran. Method: immunoSEQ multiplex PCR; TCRdb's copy keeps in-frame clones and lacks some. The data show 180,000 or so clones, roughly 77% seen once. CDR1 SGHAT and CDR2 FQNNGV come from the germline V gene. V trimming: 5 bases; J trimming: 5 bases; junction bases outside the gene matches: 4. The CDR3 is made up of 13 amino acids. This rearrangement joins TRBV11-2 to TRBJ2-3, with TRBD1 matching 7 bases. The receptor was isolated from a woman aged 25 to 39 in good health and CMV-seropositive. Input material: PBMCs. CDR3 in DNA: TGTGCCAGCAGCACAGGGGACGGAGATACGCAGTATTTT. Amino acid sequence: CASSTGDGDTQYF. Together with reference TRBV11-2 and TRBJ2-3, the CDR3 gives the full variable domain: EAGVAQSPRYKIIEKRQSVAFWCNPISGHATLYWYQQILGQGPKLLIQFQNNGVVDDSQLPKDRFSAERLKGVDSTLKIQPAKLEDSAVYLCASSTGDGDTQYFGPGTRLTVL.